Below are 21 T cell receptor beta chains sequenced from a single sample in a study of molecular identifiers for immune sequencing clone quantification. TCRdb ran MiXCR on the PCR reads and lists one entry per CDR3 protein. This sample carries about 510,000 distinct CDR3 sequences, roughly a fifth of them seen once, and the ten largest clones take 0.7% to 1%. The sequenced sample was naive CD8+ T cells from blood, with Jurkat cell RNA spiked in. The sample's subset: FACS-sorted CD8+CD4-CCR7+CD45RA+ naive T cells. These TCRs come from a human donor in good health. Some libraries in this study had Jurkat cell RNA spiked in.

Only a few counts were recorded for this clonotype. The V call is TRBV5-4, the J call TRBJ2-2; TRBD1 agrees at 8 bases. Germline assignment: CDR1 SGHNT and CDR2 YYREEE (reference sequence). The CDR3 contains 15 residues. V gave up 1 base and J gave up 6 bases; unmatched junction bases: 5. Written as DNA, the CDR3 is TGTGCCAGCAGCTTGATCGGCAGGGGGCCCGGGGAGCTGTTTTTT. Encoded protein: CASSLIGRGPGELFF.

This chain uses TRBV6-5 with TRBJ1-5; 7 bases map to TRBD1. V lost 4 bases, J lost 3 bases, and 6 bases stayed unmatched. The V gene's germline CDR1 is MNHEY and CDR2 SVGAGI. The CDR3 covers 15 residues. CDR3: CASSFSGQNNQPQHF. For the CDR3, the DNA is TGTGCCAGCAGTTTCTCGGGACAGAACAATCAGCCCCAGCATTTT.

Regarding this clonotype: No conserved phenylalanine or tryptophan ends this CDR3, so it is likely a read error. This chain links TRBV20-1 with TRBJ2-1; D unresolved. This CDR3 has 13 residues. Germline V gene data show CDR1 as DFQATT and CDR2 as SNEGSKA (reference sequence). CDR3 DNA sequence: TGCAGCTTACAGTTTACCTCCTACAATGAGCAGTTCTCC. Translation: CSLQFTSYNEQFS.

The table lists this clonotype with a few counts. This rearrangement joins TRBV7-2 to TRBJ2-7, with D possibly TRBD2 on 6 matching bases. Germline CDR1 reads SGHTA; CDR2 reads FQGNSA. The CDR3 spans 15 residues. Trimming removed 5 bases from V and 2 bases from J, with 16 bases in between. The DNA of the CDR3 is TGTGCCAGCAGCACTCTAGGGACTTCCACCTACGAGCAGTACTTC. Its translation is CASSTLGTSTYEQYF.

This clonotype was picked up many times. J is TRBJ2-3 and V is TRBV7-2; D unclear. The CDR3 runs to 17 residues. Per germline, CDR1 SGHTA and CDR2 FQGNSA. With 1 base removed from V and 1 base from J, the gap between germline ends came to 15 bases. CDR3 amino acids: CASSLEYGYTGTDTQYF. For the CDR3, the DNA is TGTGCCAGCAGCTTAGAGTACGGGTATACGGGCACAGATACGCAGTATTTT.

This clonotype was detected ten times or more. The V call is TRBV12-3 or TRBV12-4, the J call TRBJ1-5; TRBD1 agrees at 8 bases. There are 18 residues in the CDR3. V dropped 2 bases and J dropped 0; count of bases not matched to a gene: 9. The CDR3 DNA reads TGTGCCAGCAGTTTACCCGCGGGACAGGTTTTTAGCAATCAGCCCCAGCATTTT. The encoded protein is CASSLPAGQVFSNQPQHF.

This clonotype was recorded many times. An end of the junction does not agree with germline; a read error may underlie this. The V and J genes are TRBV7-9 and TRBJ2-3, with a tentative D call TRBD1 (5 bases). Germline V gives CDR1 SEHNR, CDR2 FQNEAQ (reference sequence). The CDR3 contains 11 residues. The CDR3 DNA reads TGTGCCAGCAGCTTATTGACGGACAAGCATTTT. Protein product: CASSLLTDKHF.

This clonotype was picked up many times. The gene calls are TRBV4-1 and TRBJ1-3; D not certain. The germline CDR1 and CDR2 sequences are MGHRA and YSYEKL. Trimming left V 3 bases short and J 7 bases short, with 16 bases between. The CDR3 covers 15 residues. CDR3 amino acids: CASSHRVGLDNTIYF. The DNA for the CDR3 is TGCGCCAGCAGCCATCGAGTGGGTCTGGATAACACCATATATTTT.

As for this clonotype: This may come from a read error, since a much larger clone is one base off. The genes are TRBV4-1 and TRBJ1-1; D remains unclear. Germline V CDR1 and CDR2: MGHRA, YSYEKL. The CDR3 contains 14 residues. This CDR3 reads CAGSTRGGWAEAFF. The CDR3 DNA reads TGCGCCGGCAGCACTCGCGGAGGGTGGGCTGAAGCTTTCTTT.

This clonotype was detected only a few times. The DNA of the CDR3 is TGCGCCAGCAGCCAAGATAGCAGGGCTTACTACAATGAGCAGTTCTTC. The encoded protein is CASSQDSRAYYNEQFF. The chain uses TRBV4-3 and TRBJ2-1; TRBD1 might be the D (5 bases). Germline-derived CDR1 and CDR2 are LGHNA and YSLEER. V lost 0 bases and J 3 bases, leaving 12 bases between the germline ends. The CDR3 extends over 16 amino acids.

V gene TRBV4-3 combines with J gene TRBJ1-5; the D is unclear. CDR1 and CDR2 from the germline V gene are LGHNA and YSLEER. Trimming pared 0 bases from V and 6 bases from J, leaving 12 bases between. This CDR3 spans 15 amino acids. The CDR3 spells CASSQDPGWGQPQHF. For the CDR3, the DNA is TGCGCCAGCAGCCAAGATCCGGGGTGGGGTCAGCCCCAGCATTTT.

In regard to this clonotype: A read error is possible here, since a much larger clone lies one base away. The V and J genes are TRBV4-3 and TRBJ1-1; TRBD1 might be the D (5 bases). The CDR3 consists of 13 residues. Germline V gene sequence: CDR1 LGHNA, CDR2 YSLEER. The V end lost 4 bases, the J end lost 3 bases, and 9 bases lay between the germline ends. The CDR3 DNA sequence: TGCGCCAGCAGCCGAGGGGTCCACACTGAAGCTTTCTTT. Protein: CASSRGVHTEAFF.

On this clonotype: One base away lies a much larger clone, so this may be a sequencing read error. The chain has TRBV12-3 or TRBV12-4 and TRBJ2-6; the D gene is possibly TRBD1 (6 bases). The V gene lost 8 bases and the J gene lost 0 bases, with 11 bases spanning the gap. The CDR3 length is 15 residues. CDR3 loop: CASGWTVSGANVLTF. In nucleotides, the CDR3 is TGTGCCAGCGGTTGGACAGTCTCTGGGGCCAACGTCCTGACTTTC.

A note on this clonotype: The junction departs from the called germline gene at one end, perhaps through a read error. Here the CDR3 reads CVSRNGGLNAEAFF. CDR3 nucleotides: TGCGTCAGCAGGAACGGTGGTCTGAACGCTGAAGCTTTCTTT. The gene calls are TRBV4-1 and TRBJ1-1; D call uncertain. Germline V gene sequence: CDR1 MGHRA, CDR2 YSYEKL. The CDR3 sequence is 14 residues long.

This clonotype was picked up many times. V is TRBV6-1 and J is TRBJ2-1; D may correspond to TRBD1 or TRBD2 (5 bases each). CDR1 is MNHNS, CDR2 SASEGT, per germline. Trimming removed 3 bases at V and 8 bases at J, with 23 bases between. The CDR3 has 17 amino acids. The CDR3, as DNA: TGTGCCAGCAGTGACCGTGACCAGGGTTCGGGGTACGATGAGCAGTTCTTC. As protein: CASSDRDQGSGYDEQFF.

This clonotype has at least ten counts. The gene calls are TRBV5-1 and TRBJ1-1, with D hard to call. CDR3 size: 15 residues. V dropped 0 bases and J dropped 5 bases, with 14 bases sitting between them. Germline assignment: CDR1 SGHRS and CDR2 YFSETQ. Written as DNA, the CDR3 is TGCGCCAGCAGCTTGGCCGGGCCTAGTGGGACTGAAGCTTTCTTT. Encoded protein: CASSLAGPSGTEAFF.

This clonotype was observed many times. The rearrangement uses TRBV7-8 and TRBJ1-5; D call uncertain. The CDR3 has 15 residues. Per germline, CDR1 SGHVS and CDR2 FQNEAQ. The V end lost 5 bases, the J end lost 5 bases, and 16 bases lay between the germline ends. The CDR3 spells CASSRSSRLDQPQHF. In DNA form, the CDR3 reads TGTGCCAGCAGCCGTTCCTCGAGGTTAGATCAGCCCCAGCATTTT. Filled out from reference TRBV7-8 and TRBJ1-5, the complete variable domain reads GAGVSQSPRYKVAKRGQDVALRCDPISGHVSLFWYQQALGQGPEFLTYFQNEAQLDKSGLPSDRFFAERPEGSVSTLKIQRTQQEDSAVYLCASSRSSRLDQPQHFGDGTRLSIL.

This clonotype was observed a single time. A much larger clone lies one base from this, so it may be a read error. The rearrangement joins TRBV7-9 to TRBJ1-5; D gene uncertain. Germline V CDR1 and CDR2: SEHNR, FQNEAQ (reference sequence). Trimming left V 1 base short and J 12 bases short, with 10 bases between. CDR3 length equals 12 residues. The CDR3 sequence: CASSLEGGLQHF. The CDR3 DNA sequence: TGTGCCAGCAGCTTAGAGGGAGGGCTCCAGCATTTT.

Regarding this clonotype: A much larger clone lies a single base off, so this may be a read error. The V call is TRBV5-1, the J call TRBJ2-7; a weak D match, TRBD2 (5 bases). Germline CDR1 reads SGHRS; CDR2 reads YFSETQ. There are 13 residues in the CDR3. Trimming cost V 6 bases and J 2 bases, with 12 bases left between them. The CDR3 sequence: CASNRGPAYEQYF. Here the CDR3 DNA reads TGCGCCAGCAACCGGGGTCCGGCCTACGAGCAGTACTTC.

This clonotype has only a few counts. The V and J genes are TRBV20-1 and TRBJ2-1, with unresolved D. This CDR3 comprises 15 residues. Germline V gene data show CDR1 as DFQATT and CDR2 as SNEGSKA (reference sequence). Trimming shortened V by 3 bases and J by 0 bases, and 12 bases separated the two germline ends. This chain's CDR3 is CSARSFLSSYNEQFF. For the CDR3, the DNA is TGCAGTGCTAGGAGTTTCCTTAGCTCCTACAATGAGCAGTTCTTC.

This clonotype has only a few counts. The CDR3 region is CASSFRILRPGKSNQPQHF. CDR3 bases: TGTGCCAGCAGTTTCCGTATTCTTCGACCGGGCAAAAGCAATCAGCCCCAGCATTTT. The genes are TRBV28 and TRBJ1-5; the D is unclear. Germline assignment: CDR1 MDHEN and CDR2 SYDVKM. The CDR3 sequence is 19 residues long. V lost 3 bases to trimming and J lost 1 base, with 22 bases between them. Combining the CDR3 with reference TRBV28 and TRBJ1-5 gives the whole variable domain DVKVTQSSRYLVKRTGEKVFLECVQDMDHENMFWYRQDPGLGLRLIYFSYDVKMKEKGDIPEGYSVSREKKERFSLILESASTNQTSMYLCASSFRILRPGKSNQPQHFGDGTRLSIL.